A selection of T cell receptor beta chains follows, all from one sample in a study of control samples from healthy donors and cancer patients. Method: immunoSEQ multiplex PCR; TCRdb's copy keeps in-frame clones and lacks some. The sample lists fewer than 95,000 clones, 91% occurring once. What was sequenced was blood. The receptors come from a man aged 25 to 45 in good health. Both conserved end residues are part of each CDR3. Fields, in order: CDR3 protein, CDR3 DNA, clone size, V gene, J gene, D gene. D genes are given only for firm matches. Only some rows state a clone size, as once, few, many or a class for expanded clones.

CDR3: CASRGTREGATEAFF; DNA: TGTGCCAGCAGGGGGACGAGAGAGGGCGCCACTGAAGCTTTCTTT; size: -; V: TRBV27; J: TRBJ1-1; D: -
CDR3: CASSGTTSSGNTIYF; DNA: TGTGCCAGCAGCGGGACAACGAGCTCTGGAAACACCATATATTTT; size: -; V: TRBV13; J: TRBJ1-3; D: -
CDR3: CASIDQGSYEQYF; DNA: TGTGCCAGCATCGACCAGGGTTCCTACGAGCAGTACTTC; size: -; V: TRBV5-6; J: TRBJ2-7; D: -
CDR3: CASSLSGSSNQPQHF; DNA: TGTGCCAGCAGCTTGTCAGGATCTAGCAATCAGCCCCAGCATTTT; size: -; V: TRBV5-4; J: TRBJ1-5; D: -
CDR3: CASSMTGGTEAFF; DNA: TGTGCCAGCAGTATGACAGGGGGCACTGAAGCTTTCTTT; size: -; V: TRBV12-3/TRBV12-4; J: TRBJ1-1; D: TRBD1
CDR3: CASSQAGTGQETQYF; DNA: TGTGCCAGCAGCCAGGCCGGGACAGGGCAAGAGACCCAGTACTTC; size: -; V: TRBV28; J: TRBJ2-5; D: TRBD1
CDR3: CSASSRSSYNSPLHF; DNA: TGCAGTGCTAGTTCCAGGAGCTCCTATAATTCACCCCTCCACTTT; size: -; V: TRBV20-1; J: TRBJ1-6; D: -
CDR3: CASSQAGGRYEQYF; DNA: TGTGCCAGCAGCCAAGCGGGGGGGCGGTACGAGCAGTACTTC; size: -; V: TRBV7-2; J: TRBJ2-7; D: TRBD2
CDR3: CASSHRGQGGTQYF; DNA: TGTGCCAGCAGTCATAGGGGACAGGGGGGGACCCAGTACTTC; size: -; V: TRBV7-9; J: TRBJ2-5; D: TRBD1
CDR3: CASSELGTGGNSPLHF; DNA: TGTGCCAGCAGTGAACTAGGGACAGGGGGTAATTCACCCCTCCACTTT; size: -; V: TRBV2; J: TRBJ1-6; D: TRBD1
CDR3: CAWSVSSGQGRTEQYF; DNA: TGTGCCTGGAGTGTGTCATCCGGACAGGGAAGAACCGAGCAGTACTTC; size: -; V: TRBV30; J: TRBJ2-7; D: TRBD1
CDR3: CASSDQTGAGNTIYF; DNA: TGTGCCAGCAGCGACCAGACAGGGGCTGGAAACACCATATATTTT; size: once; V: TRBV5-4; J: TRBJ1-3; D: TRBD1
CDR3: CATSDSQLGAPGNEQFF; DNA: TGTGCCACCAGTGATTCTCAATTGGGGGCCCCGGGTAATGAGCAGTTCTTC; size: -; V: TRBV24-1; J: TRBJ2-1; D: -
CDR3: CASSTTGGSTEAFF; DNA: TGTGCCAGCAGTACCACAGGGGGCTCCACTGAAGCTTTCTTT; size: -; V: TRBV27; J: TRBJ1-1; D: TRBD1
CDR3: CASRPTQGSGETQYF; DNA: TGTGCCAGCAGGCCAACCCAGGGATCAGGCGAGACCCAGTACTTC; size: -; V: TRBV13; J: TRBJ2-5; D: -